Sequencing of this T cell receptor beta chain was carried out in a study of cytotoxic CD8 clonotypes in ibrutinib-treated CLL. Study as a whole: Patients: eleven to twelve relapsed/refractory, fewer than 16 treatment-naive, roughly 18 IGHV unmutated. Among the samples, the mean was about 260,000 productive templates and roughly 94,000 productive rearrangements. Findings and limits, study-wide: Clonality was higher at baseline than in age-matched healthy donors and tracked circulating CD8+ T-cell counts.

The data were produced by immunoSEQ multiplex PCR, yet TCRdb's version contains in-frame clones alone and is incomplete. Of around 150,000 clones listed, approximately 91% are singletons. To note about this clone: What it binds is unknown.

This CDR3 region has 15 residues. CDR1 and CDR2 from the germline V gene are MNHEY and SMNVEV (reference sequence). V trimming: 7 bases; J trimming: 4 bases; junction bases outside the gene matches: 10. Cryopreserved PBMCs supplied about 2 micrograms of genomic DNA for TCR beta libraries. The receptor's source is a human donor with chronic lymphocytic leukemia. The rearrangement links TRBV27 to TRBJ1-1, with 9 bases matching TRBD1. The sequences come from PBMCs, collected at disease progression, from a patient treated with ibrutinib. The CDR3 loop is CASTTAGQGSTEAFF. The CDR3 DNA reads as TGTGCCAGCACAACCGCGGGACAGGGAAGCACTGAAGCTTTCTTT.